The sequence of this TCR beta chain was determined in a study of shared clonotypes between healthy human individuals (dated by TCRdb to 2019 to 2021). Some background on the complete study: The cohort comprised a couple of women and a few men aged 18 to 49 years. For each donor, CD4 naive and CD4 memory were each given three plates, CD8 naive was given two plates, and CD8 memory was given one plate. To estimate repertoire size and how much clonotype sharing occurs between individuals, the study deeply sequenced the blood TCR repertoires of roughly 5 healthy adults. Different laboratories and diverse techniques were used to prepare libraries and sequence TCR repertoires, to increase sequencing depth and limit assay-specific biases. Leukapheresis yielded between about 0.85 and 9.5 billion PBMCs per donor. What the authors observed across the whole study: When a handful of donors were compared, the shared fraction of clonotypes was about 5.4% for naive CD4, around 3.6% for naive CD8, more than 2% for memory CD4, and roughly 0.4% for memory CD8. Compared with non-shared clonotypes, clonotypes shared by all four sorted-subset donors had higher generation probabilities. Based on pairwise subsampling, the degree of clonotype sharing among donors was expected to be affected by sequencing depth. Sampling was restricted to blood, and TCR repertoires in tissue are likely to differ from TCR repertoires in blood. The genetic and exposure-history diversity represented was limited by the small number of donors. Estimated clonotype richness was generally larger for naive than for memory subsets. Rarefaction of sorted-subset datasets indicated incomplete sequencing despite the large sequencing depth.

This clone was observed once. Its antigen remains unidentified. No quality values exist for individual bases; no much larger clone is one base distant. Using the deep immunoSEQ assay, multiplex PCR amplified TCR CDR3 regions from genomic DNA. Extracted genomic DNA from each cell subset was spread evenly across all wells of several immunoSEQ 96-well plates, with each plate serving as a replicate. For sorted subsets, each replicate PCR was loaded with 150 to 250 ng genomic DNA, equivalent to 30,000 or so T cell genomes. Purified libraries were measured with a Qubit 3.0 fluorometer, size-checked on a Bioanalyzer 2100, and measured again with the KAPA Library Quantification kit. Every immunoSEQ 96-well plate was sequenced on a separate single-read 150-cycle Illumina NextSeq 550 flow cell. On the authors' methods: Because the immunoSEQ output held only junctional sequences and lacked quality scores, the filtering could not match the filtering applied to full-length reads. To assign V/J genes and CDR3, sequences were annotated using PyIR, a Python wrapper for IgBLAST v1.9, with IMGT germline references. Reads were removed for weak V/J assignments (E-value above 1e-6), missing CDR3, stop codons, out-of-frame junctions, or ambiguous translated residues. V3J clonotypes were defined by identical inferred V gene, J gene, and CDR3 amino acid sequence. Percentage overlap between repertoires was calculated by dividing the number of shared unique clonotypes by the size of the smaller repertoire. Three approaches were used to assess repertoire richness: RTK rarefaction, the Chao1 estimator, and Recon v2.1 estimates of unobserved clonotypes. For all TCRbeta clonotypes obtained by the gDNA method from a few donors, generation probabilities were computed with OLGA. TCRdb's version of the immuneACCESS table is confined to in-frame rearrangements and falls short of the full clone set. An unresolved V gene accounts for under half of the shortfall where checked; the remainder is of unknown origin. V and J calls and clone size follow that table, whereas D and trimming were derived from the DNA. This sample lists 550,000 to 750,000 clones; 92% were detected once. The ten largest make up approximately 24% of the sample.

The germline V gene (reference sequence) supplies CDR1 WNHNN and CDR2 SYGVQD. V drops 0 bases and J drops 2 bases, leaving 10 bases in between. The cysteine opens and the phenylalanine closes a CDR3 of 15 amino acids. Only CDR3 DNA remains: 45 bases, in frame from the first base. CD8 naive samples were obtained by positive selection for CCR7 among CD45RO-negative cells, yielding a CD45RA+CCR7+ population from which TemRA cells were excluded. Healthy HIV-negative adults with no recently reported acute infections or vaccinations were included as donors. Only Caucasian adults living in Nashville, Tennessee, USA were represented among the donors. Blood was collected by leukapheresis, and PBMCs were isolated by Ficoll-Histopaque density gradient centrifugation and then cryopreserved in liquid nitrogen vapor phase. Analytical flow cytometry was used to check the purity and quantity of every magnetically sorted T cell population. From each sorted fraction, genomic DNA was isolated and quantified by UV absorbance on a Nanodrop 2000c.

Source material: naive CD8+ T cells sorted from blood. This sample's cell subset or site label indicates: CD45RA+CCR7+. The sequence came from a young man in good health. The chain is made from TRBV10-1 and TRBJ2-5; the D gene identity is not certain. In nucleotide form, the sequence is TGCGCCAGCAGTGAGTCCACAGACTCACAAGAGACCCAGTACTTC. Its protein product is CASSESTDSQETQYF.